This TCR beta chain emerged from a study of blood T cell repertoires in COVID-19 (TCRdb year 2020). For the study in its entirety: Collaborator samples came from the United States, Italy and Spain and covered acute and convalescent phases of COVID-19. The material from the prospective study consisted of cDNA or gDNA derived from T cells, B-cell-depleted T cells, or PBMCs. Subjects who had been exposed to COVID-19, were actively infected with it, or had recovered from it provided the deeply sampled blood TCRbeta repertoires that made up the dataset. A freely available public database, intended as a resource for researchers studying the immune response to SARS-CoV-2, is where the repertoires were released. The samples were drawn from two sources: the first 160 participants of the ongoing ImmuneRACE study, and about 1,300 subjects contributed by 6 global collaborators. Sample metadata almost always included a de-identified subject ID, COVID-19 status, age in years and sex. Where available, HLA class I and class II types were taken from metadata supplied by the sample provider and were not determined by assay-based typing.

TCRbeta CDR3 regions were amplified from genomic DNA using the immunoSEQ Assay, a bias-controlled multiplex PCR. On the authors' methods: The number of nucleated cells in each sample was estimated from the amplification of reference gene primers within the assay. To quantify the absolute abundance of each unique TCRbeta CDR3 rearrangement, sequence reads were collapsed and filtered. For each sample, productive Simpson clonality was calculated as the square root of Simpson's diversity index across productive rearrangements. This is the immuneACCESS table as TCRdb keeps it, with only in-frame sequences that have V and J called. A part of the clones is gone; compared with another copy, unresolved V genes explain less than half, and the rest is unexplained. Clone size and V and J calls were adopted from that table, with D and trimming inferred from the DNA. The sample table records approximately 300,000 clones; 89% of these occur just once. The ten largest account for roughly a tenth of the sample.

What the work shows at the level of the full study, not this receptor alone: The quantity of clinical and demographic metadata differed by source and by participant and was supplied without curation.

A note on this clone: The specificity of this receptor is unknown. The input lacks base qualities; no much larger clone sits a single base away.

Participants in the prospective study were enrolled through a virtual design, were aged roughly 18 to 90 years, and lived in 20 to 30 United States geographic areas. Cohort assignment in the prospective study relied on participant-reported clinical history from a screening survey and a study questionnaire. ImmuneRACE Cohort 3 recovered participants were defined by two consecutive negative NP/OP PCR tests, healthcare professional clearance, or symptom resolution. Mobile phlebotomists in the prospective study collected whole blood, serum and a nasopharyngeal or oropharyngeal swab from every participant. Over an approximately 2-month period, participants in the prospective study had the option of providing additional blood draws and questionnaires. Blood samples from the prospective study were shipped frozen or at room temperature prior to DNA extraction. Counted from cysteine to phenylalanine, this CDR3 has 16 amino acids. CDR3 DNA is the only sequence kept; it has 48 bases, read in frame from the first base. For this chain, trimming is 4 bases at the V end and 1 base at the J end, and the number of junction bases without a gene match is 3. The germline V gene encodes CDR1 SEHNR and CDR2 FQNEAQ (reference sequence).

This sequence was found in a woman between 25 and 40 years old who had recovered from COVID-19. Material for sequencing was PBMCs or T cells enriched from blood (not recorded which). This chain is built from TRBV7-9 and TRBJ2-2; TRBD2 aligns with 10 central bases. The CDR3 here reads CASSYTSGKNTGELFF. The nucleotides read TGTGCCAGCAGCTATACTAGCGGGAAGAACACCGGGGAGCTGTTTTTT.